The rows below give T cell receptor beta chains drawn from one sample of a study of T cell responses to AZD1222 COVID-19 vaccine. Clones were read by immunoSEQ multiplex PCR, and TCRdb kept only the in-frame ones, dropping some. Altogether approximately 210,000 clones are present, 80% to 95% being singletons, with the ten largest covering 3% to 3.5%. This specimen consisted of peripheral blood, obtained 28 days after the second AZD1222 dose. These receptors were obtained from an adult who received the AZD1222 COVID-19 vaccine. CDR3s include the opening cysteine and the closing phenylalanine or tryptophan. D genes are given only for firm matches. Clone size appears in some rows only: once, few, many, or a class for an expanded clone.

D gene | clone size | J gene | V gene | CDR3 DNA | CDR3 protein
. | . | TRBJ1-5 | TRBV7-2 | TGTGCCAGCAGCTGGAGACATGGTCGGAATCAGCCCCAGCATTTT | CASSWRHGRNQPQHF
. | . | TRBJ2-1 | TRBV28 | TGTGCCAGCAGTTTGGCAGCAAAATCGCTCAATGAGCAGTTCTTC | CASSLAAKSLNEQFF
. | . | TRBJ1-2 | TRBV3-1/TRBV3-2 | TGTGCCAGCAGCCGCAGCCAGGGCCAAAACTATGGCTACACCTTC | CASSRSQGQNYGYTF
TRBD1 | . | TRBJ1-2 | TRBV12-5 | TGTGCTAGTGGTTTGGGACAGGGGGCGGACTATGGCTACACCTTC | CASGLGQGADYGYTF
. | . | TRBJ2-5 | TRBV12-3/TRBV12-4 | TGTGCCAGCAGTTGGGCCAGGGATTCGGCCCAGTACTTC | CASSWARDSAQYF
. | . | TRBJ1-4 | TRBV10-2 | TGCGCCAGCGGAGGACAAGAAGGTGAAAAACTGTTTTTT | CASGGQEGEKLFF
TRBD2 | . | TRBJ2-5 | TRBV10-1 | TGCGCCAGCAGTGGAACCGGGACTAGCGGGAGGCAAGGGGAGACCCAGTACTTC | CASSGTGTSGRQGETQYF
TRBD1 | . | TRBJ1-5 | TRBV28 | TGTGCCAGCAGTTCGTGGACAGGATCTGGCAATCAGCCCCAGCATTTT | CASSSWTGSGNQPQHF
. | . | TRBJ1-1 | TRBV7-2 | TGTGCCAGCAGCCCAACCCCGGGACTCACGAACACTGAAGCTTTCTTT | CASSPTPGLTNTEAFF
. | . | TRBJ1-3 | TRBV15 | TGTGCCACCAGCAGAAAAAAAAAGGGGCCTGGAAACACCATATATTTT | CATSRKKKGPGNTIYF
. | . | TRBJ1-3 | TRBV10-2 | TGCGCCAGCAGTCGACAAGGATCTGGAAACACCATATATTTT | CASSRQGSGNTIYF
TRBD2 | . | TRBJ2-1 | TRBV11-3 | TGTGCCAGCAGCTTAGGGACTAGCGGGTACAATGAGCAGTTCTTC | CASSLGTSGYNEQFF
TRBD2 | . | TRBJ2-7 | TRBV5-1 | TGCGCCAGCAGCTTTCAGGAGAGGACTAGCGTCTCCTACGAGCAGTACTTC | CASSFQERTSVSYEQYF
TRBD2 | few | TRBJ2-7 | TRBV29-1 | TGCAGCGTTGAAGTGGGAGGGCCAGTCTACGAGCAGTACTTC | CSVEVGGPVYEQYF
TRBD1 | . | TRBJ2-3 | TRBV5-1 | TGCGCCAGCAGCTTCACCGGGACAGGGGTGACAGATACGCAGTATTTT | CASSFTGTGVTDTQYF
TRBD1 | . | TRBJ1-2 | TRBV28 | TGTGCCAGCAGTACAGGGGGCTACTATGGCTACACCTTC | CASSTGGYYGYTF
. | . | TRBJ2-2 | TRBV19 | TGTGCCAGTAGGCCGAGTAAGACCGGGGAGCTGTTTTTT | CASRPSKTGELFF
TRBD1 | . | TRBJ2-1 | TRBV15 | TGTGCCACCAGCAGAGTATCCGGACAGGGCCAAAATGAGCAGTTCTTC | CATSRVSGQGQNEQFF
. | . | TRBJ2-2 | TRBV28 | TGTGCCACCCGTGGGGGGCGAGGGACCGGGGAGCTGTTTTTT | CATRGGRGTGELFF
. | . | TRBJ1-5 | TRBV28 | TGTGCCAGCAGTTCCCCCATCGGAGATCAGCCCCAGCATTTT | CASSSPIGDQPQHF
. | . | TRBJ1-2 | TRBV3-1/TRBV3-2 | TGTGCCAGCAGCCAACGGTCGGGTGAAACCTATGGCTACACCTTC | CASSQRSGETYGYTF
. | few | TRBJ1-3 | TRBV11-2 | TGTGCCAGCAGCCCGTCGCTAACACCCAACTCTGGAAACACCATATATTTT | CASSPSLTPNSGNTIYF
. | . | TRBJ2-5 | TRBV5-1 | TGCGCCAGCAGCCACGAGGTGGGCCAAGAGACCCAGTACTTC | CASSHEVGQETQYF
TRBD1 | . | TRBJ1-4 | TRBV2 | TGTGCCAGCAGCGAGGACAGGATTAATGAAAAACTGTTTTTT | CASSEDRINEKLFF
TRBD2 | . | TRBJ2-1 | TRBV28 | TGTGCCAGCAGCCCCCCCAATAGCGGGAACTACAATGAGCAGTTCTTC | CASSPPNSGNYNEQFF
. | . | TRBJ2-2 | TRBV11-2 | TGTGCCAGCAGCATACAGGGCCCCGGGGAGCTGTTTTTT | CASSIQGPGELFF
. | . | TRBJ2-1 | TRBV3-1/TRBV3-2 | TGTGCCAGCAGCACGGCCTACTATGAGCAGTTCTTC | CASSTAYYEQFF
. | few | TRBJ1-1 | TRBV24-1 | TGTGCCACCAGTACCTCCTTGAACACTGAAGCTTTCTTT | CATSTSLNTEAFF